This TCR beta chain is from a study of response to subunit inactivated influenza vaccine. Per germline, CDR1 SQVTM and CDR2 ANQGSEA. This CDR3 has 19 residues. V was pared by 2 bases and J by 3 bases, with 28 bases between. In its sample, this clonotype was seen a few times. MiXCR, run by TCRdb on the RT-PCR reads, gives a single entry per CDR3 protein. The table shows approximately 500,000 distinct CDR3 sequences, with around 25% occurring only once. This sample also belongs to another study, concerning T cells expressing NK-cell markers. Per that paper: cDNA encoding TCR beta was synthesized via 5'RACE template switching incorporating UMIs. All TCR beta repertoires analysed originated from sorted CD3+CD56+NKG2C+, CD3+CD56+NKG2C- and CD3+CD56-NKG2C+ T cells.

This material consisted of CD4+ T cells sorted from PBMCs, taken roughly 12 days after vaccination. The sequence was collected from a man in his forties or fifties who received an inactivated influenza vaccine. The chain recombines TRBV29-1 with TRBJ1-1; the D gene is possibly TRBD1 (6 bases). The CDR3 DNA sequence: TGCAGCGTTGAAAGTGGGGGCAGGGTGAGACCTAGAGGGGACACTGAAGCTTTCTTT. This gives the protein CSVESGGRVRPRGDTEAFF.